The clone carrying this T cell receptor (beta chain) is a singleton in its sample. This entry belongs to a study of blood T cell repertoires in COVID-19. About the research overall: Samples came from the United States, Italy and Spain, spanning acute and convalescent COVID-19. PBMCs, B-cell-depleted T cells, or T cells were the source of the cDNA or gDNA that made up the material.

The CDR3 sequence is 14 residues long. CDR1 is SGHTS and CDR2 is YDEGEE in the germline V gene. V shed 4 bases and J 3 bases; nucleotides not matched to a gene: 6. Seattle participants joined during active infection and were tracked over time. Authors' analysis steps: How many nucleated cells were present was estimated from reference gene primer amplification. Sequencing was performed with immunoSEQ multiplex PCR; in TCRdb, only in-frame clones are kept and a portion is missing. That table is the source of V, J and clone size, and D and trimming were worked out from the DNA. The repertoire holds 250,000 to 350,000 clones, around 84% seen once, with roughly 1.5% in the top ten.

The sequencing input was peripheral blood. The receptor's source is a human donor with COVID-19, enrolled during active disease. The donor label of this sample is uncertain. V and J are TRBV5-8 and TRBJ2-7, with 8 bases aligning to TRBD1. The chain's CDR3 is CASSRQGTVYEQYF. CDR3 nucleotide sequence: TGTGCCAGCAGCCGACAGGGGACAGTCTACGAGCAGTACTTC.